This T cell receptor (beta chain) appears in the sequencing data of a study of shared clonotypes between healthy human individuals. Overall study context: Three CD4 naive, three CD4 memory, two CD8 naive and one CD8 memory plate were used per donor.

Repertoires were generated with immunoSEQ multiplex PCR, while TCRdb's copy carries only in-frame clones and drops some. This table has roughly 2,000,000 clones, about 94% appearing once. This clone was counted a few times. No antigen is known for it. The naive CD8 population came from CD45RO-negative cells selected for CCR7, without terminally differentiated effector memory CD45RA+ cells. Donors, without exception, were Caucasian adults residing in Nashville, Tennessee. With 3 bases removed from V and 5 bases from J, the gap between germline ends came to 20 bases. This CDR3 contains 16 residues. Germline assignment: CDR1 KGHSH and CDR2 LQKENI. Findings and limits, study-wide: Non-shared clonotypes had lower generation probabilities than those shared by all four donors.

Specimen: naive CD8+ T cells sorted from blood. V and J are TRBV18 and TRBJ2-7; no reliable D call. This receptor was identified in a young man in good health. The CDR3 DNA follows: TGTGCCAGCTCACCCGCAAGCGCTTTTCGAGGCGACGAGCAGTACTTC. Protein: CASSPASAFRGDEQYF.